This is a list of T cell receptor beta chains from one sample in a study of OX40 agonist ivuxolimab in advanced cancers. Assay used: immunoSEQ multiplex PCR; TCRdb lists only in-frame clones, some missing. This sample has 150,000 to 190,000 clones, with 94% found just once. The sample consisted of CD4+ or CD8+ T cells sorted from blood, taken in a trial of the OX40 agonist ivuxolimab. Receptor source: an adult with an advanced solid tumor such as melanoma, head and neck, liver or kidney cancer. CDR3s leave out the opening cysteine and the closing phenylalanine or tryptophan. The D gene is left open where the match is weak.

D gene: NA
J gene: TRBJ1-3
V gene: TRBV18
CDR3 protein: ASSPAGSGNTIY

D gene: NA
J gene: TRBJ1-1
V gene: TRBV6-5
CDR3 protein: ASSYDNWEAF

D gene: NA
J gene: TRBJ2-1
V gene: TRBV10-3
CDR3 protein: AISESAEDYEQF

D gene: TRBD1
J gene: TRBJ2-3
V gene: TRBV5-1
CDR3 protein: ASSFFAGTGGENTQY

D gene: NA
J gene: TRBJ2-7
V gene: TRBV9
CDR3 protein: ASSVGLGTLYEQY

D gene: TRBD2
J gene: TRBJ2-4
V gene: TRBV11-2
CDR3 protein: ASSRLAGAKNIQY

D gene: NA
J gene: TRBJ1-2
V gene: TRBV28
CDR3 protein: ASSLGGYGYT

D gene: NA
J gene: TRBJ2-7
V gene: TRBV18
CDR3 protein: ASSPYPQAYEQY

D gene: NA
J gene: TRBJ1-1
V gene: TRBV4-2
CDR3 protein: ASSLSQGGYTEAF

D gene: NA
J gene: TRBJ2-3
V gene: TRBV6-5
CDR3 protein: ASSRDFTDTQY

D gene: TRBD2
J gene: TRBJ2-5
V gene: TRBV7-2
CDR3 protein: ASSSGLAETQY

D gene: NA
J gene: TRBJ1-2
V gene: TRBV6-5
CDR3 protein: ASSSTGRPYYGYT

D gene: NA
J gene: TRBJ1-1
V gene: TRBV21-1
CDR3 protein: ASSKARGGGAF

D gene: NA
J gene: TRBJ2-3
V gene: TRBV7-2
CDR3 protein: ASRGSTDTQY

D gene: TRBD1
J gene: TRBJ2-1
V gene: TRBV5-1
CDR3 protein: ASSSSTGAEQF

D gene: NA
J gene: TRBJ1-2
V gene: TRBV7-2
CDR3 protein: ASSLWQVDGYT